This T cell receptor (beta chain) comes out of a study of T and B cells in COVID-19 patients (dated by TCRdb to 2019 to 2021). The study in broad terms: Using TRB and IGH repertoire sequencing of peripheral blood, the study characterized adaptive immunity in COVID-19 patients who had active infection or had recovered. Two patients were included in both the recovered and active cohorts because samples were available from active disease and after recovery. In the active-infection cohort, about 60% of the 20 patients were critically ill and required mechanical ventilation or ECMO. Patients in the recovered cohort had a median age of almost 35 years, compared with just over 65 years for patients in the active-infection cohort. Over 7.5 million TCR sequences were analysed from a TCR and BCR sequence repository that comprised a few dozen patients and approximately 69 time points. A recovered cohort comprised some 18 patients contributing about 22 samples, mostly after mild to moderate COVID-19 managed as outpatients. An age-matched reference group of under 45 healthy donors negative for COVID-19 antibodies was used as the comparison for repertoire analyses. In the active-infection cohort, nine tenths of the roughly 20 patients had comorbidities linked to unfavorable COVID-19 outcome. As many as 9 follow-up blood samples were taken per patient, and some of the samples covered different disease stages within the same individual. What the research found in general, with its limitations: A total of over 2,000 TCR clusters were exclusive to the recovered cohort, and 31 of those clusters were low-pGen clusters. Strongly skewed TRBV/TRBJ gene usage was reported in patients with COVID-19. TRB repertoires were found to be highly clonal in active COVID-19, whereas diversity and richness at recovery were found to rise above healthy donor levels. Blood samples from mildly ill patients during symptoms and early samples from severe cases were scarce. The reported TCR clusters were said to need prospective validation before any clinical use. The cohort was considered too small to assess HLA contributions to COVID-19 susceptibility or severity. Specific T cell subsets (CD4+/Treg/CD8+) and sorted SARS-CoV-2-responsive or tetramer+ T cells had not yet been sequenced, and these experiments were ongoing.

A remark on this clonotype: This receptor's antigen is unknown. No base quality values were provided; no much bigger clone lies one nucleotide off.

Genomic DNA extracted from blood, in amounts of roughly 230-550 ng, served as the starting material for amplifying TRB repertoires. The run used an Illumina MiSeq. Multiplex PCR with BIOMED2 TRB-A/B primer pools was used to amplify TRB rearrangements. Illumina-compatible adapters and 7-nucleotide sample barcodes were attached to the amplicons in two consecutive PCRs. Phusion HS II polymerase was used for all library PCRs. Amplicons were purified from gel with the NucleoSpin Gel and PCR Clean-up kit, quantified on Qubit, and pooled at about 4 nM. Before Illumina next-generation sequencing, the quality of the amplicon pool was assessed on an Agilent 2100 Bioanalyzer. On the authors' methods: TRB rearrangements were annotated with MiXCR 3.0.8 using the default MiXCR reference library. Non-productive reads and sequences with fewer than 2 reads were removed, and each unique CDR3 nucleotide sequence was counted as one clone. Clonality, diversity, richness and V-J gene usage were computed in R 3.5.1. TCR clustering by CDR3 similarity used GLIPH2, with generation probabilities calculated by OLGA. Only GLIPH2 clusters containing at least four unique TCR clonotypes present in at least three individuals were kept. TCRdb passed the public sequencing reads through fastp at Q25 and MiXCR, retaining productive beta sequences. Entries are consolidated by CDR3 protein sequence, retaining the most common genes and DNA. The V and J calls shown here were made by TCRdb, not taken from the authors' results. The sample contains roughly 23,000 distinct CDR3 sequences, around 28% of them found a single time. The top ten constitute about 2.8% of the sample.

Including the terminal cysteine and phenylalanine, the CDR3 comprises 13 residues. Here the CDR3 DNA is all that survives: 39 bases in frame from base 1. The chain is encoded by TRBV12-3 or TRBV12-4 joined to TRBJ2-2; no confident D gene assignment can be made. This receptor was identified in a human donor who had recovered from COVID-19. Sequencing was done on a sample of blood. The CDR3 protein is CASGLAGAGELFF. The DNA sequence is as follows: TGTGCTAGTGGTTTAGCTGGGGCCGGGGAGCTGTTTTTT.